These T cell receptor beta chains were read from a single sample in a study of blood T cell repertoires in COVID-19. Measured with immunoSEQ multiplex PCR; TCRdb has only the in-frame clones, and not every one. The sample consists of 150,000 or so clones, 88% of them appearing once. The sequenced sample consisted of peripheral blood. The source is a man aged 60-69 years with acute or convalescent COVID-19. CDR3s include the opening cysteine and the closing phenylalanine or tryptophan. Fields, in order: J gene, D gene, V gene, clone size, CDR3 DNA, CDR3 protein. D genes are given only for firm matches. Only part of the rows carry a size: once, few, many, or a class if the clone is expanded.

j_call: TRBJ1-5; d_call: NA; v_call: TRBV19; clone_size: NA; cdr3_nt: TGTGCCAGTAACGTCCCGGGGAATCAGCCCCAGCATTTT; cdr3_aa: CASNVPGNQPQHF
j_call: TRBJ2-5; d_call: NA; v_call: TRBV6-1; clone_size: NA; cdr3_nt: TGTGCCAGCAGTGAACAGTGGGGAGCAGGTCAAGAGACCCAGTACTTC; cdr3_aa: CASSEQWGAGQETQYF
j_call: TRBJ2-7; d_call: TRBD2; v_call: TRBV5-1; clone_size: NA; cdr3_nt: TGCGCCAGCAGCTTTTTGACTAGCGGCATTTACGAGCAGTACTTC; cdr3_aa: CASSFLTSGIYEQYF
j_call: TRBJ2-1; d_call: NA; v_call: TRBV27; clone_size: NA; cdr3_nt: TGTGCCAGCAGTGTCATCGCGGATGGCGGGTGGAGCTCCTACAATGAGCAGTTCTTC; cdr3_aa: CASSVIADGGWSSYNEQFF
j_call: TRBJ1-1; d_call: TRBD1; v_call: TRBV30; clone_size: NA; cdr3_nt: TGTGCCTGGAGTGTAGGGGGCGGAAGGACTGAAGCTTTCTTT; cdr3_aa: CAWSVGGGRTEAFF
j_call: TRBJ1-1; d_call: NA; v_call: TRBV11-2; clone_size: NA; cdr3_nt: TGTGCCAGCAGCTTTGGAGGGAACACTGAAGCTTTCTTT; cdr3_aa: CASSFGGNTEAFF
j_call: TRBJ2-2; d_call: NA; v_call: TRBV19; clone_size: NA; cdr3_nt: TGTGCCAGCCCTAAACCCGGGGAGCTGTTTTTT; cdr3_aa: CASPKPGELFF
j_call: TRBJ1-1; d_call: NA; v_call: TRBV12-5; clone_size: NA; cdr3_nt: TGTGCTAGTGGTTTGAGCGGTTACACTGAAGCTTTCTTT; cdr3_aa: CASGLSGYTEAFF
j_call: TRBJ1-1; d_call: NA; v_call: TRBV18; clone_size: NA; cdr3_nt: TGTGCCAGCTCACCGACACGTGCCAAGGCTTTCTTT; cdr3_aa: CASSPTRAKAFF
j_call: TRBJ1-6; d_call: NA; v_call: TRBV5-6; clone_size: NA; cdr3_nt: TGTGCCAGCAGCGAGAAAGGCCTACGGAGCTCCTATAATTCACCCCTCCACTTT; cdr3_aa: CASSEKGLRSSYNSPLHF
j_call: TRBJ2-3; d_call: NA; v_call: TRBV6-2/TRBV6-3; clone_size: NA; cdr3_nt: TGTGCCAGCTGCCAAAGAGGACTCACAGATACGCAGTATTTT; cdr3_aa: CASCQRGLTDTQYF
j_call: TRBJ2-5; d_call: NA; v_call: TRBV5-5; clone_size: NA; cdr3_nt: TGTGCCAGCTCCCGGGACACCCAAGAGACCCAGTACTTC; cdr3_aa: CASSRDTQETQYF
j_call: TRBJ1-1; d_call: NA; v_call: TRBV21-1; clone_size: NA; cdr3_nt: TGTGCCAGCAGCAAAGCGCGGGGGGATGGGAGCACTGAAGCTTTCTTT; cdr3_aa: CASSKARGDGSTEAFF
j_call: TRBJ1-2; d_call: TRBD1; v_call: TRBV7-8; clone_size: NA; cdr3_nt: TGTGCCAGCAGCTCTGGGACAGGGGCGTATGGCTACACCTTC; cdr3_aa: CASSSGTGAYGYTF
j_call: TRBJ1-5; d_call: NA; v_call: TRBV2; clone_size: NA; cdr3_nt: TGTGCCAGCAGTGGGGCACCTAGCAATCAGCCCCAGCATTTT; cdr3_aa: CASSGAPSNQPQHF
j_call: TRBJ2-4; d_call: TRBD1; v_call: TRBV19; clone_size: NA; cdr3_nt: TGTGCCAGTAGTGCCGGACAGGGAAACATTCAGTACTTC; cdr3_aa: CASSAGQGNIQYF
j_call: TRBJ1-2; d_call: TRBD1; v_call: TRBV10-2; clone_size: once; cdr3_nt: TGCGCCAGCGGGGACAGGAACTATGGCTACACCTTC; cdr3_aa: CASGDRNYGYTF
j_call: TRBJ1-2; d_call: NA; v_call: TRBV27; clone_size: NA; cdr3_nt: TGTGCCAGCAGTTTAAGCCCAGGGATCTATGGCTACACCTTC; cdr3_aa: CASSLSPGIYGYTF
j_call: TRBJ1-2; d_call: TRBD1; v_call: TRBV20-1; clone_size: NA; cdr3_nt: TGCAGTGCTAGTCCGGGACAGGGGGCTGCTGGCTACACCTTC; cdr3_aa: CSASPGQGAAGYTF
j_call: TRBJ2-6; d_call: TRBD1; v_call: TRBV20-1; clone_size: NA; cdr3_nt: TGCAGTGCTAGTGGGACAGGGGCCCGCTCTGGGGCCAACGTCCTGACTTTC; cdr3_aa: CSASGTGARSGANVLTF
j_call: TRBJ2-1; d_call: NA; v_call: TRBV6-2/TRBV6-3; clone_size: NA; cdr3_nt: TGTGCCAGCAGTTACCAGGACTCCTCTTCGGAGCAGTTCTTC; cdr3_aa: CASSYQDSSSEQFF
j_call: TRBJ2-5; d_call: NA; v_call: TRBV5-4; clone_size: NA; cdr3_nt: TGTGCCAGCAGCTCTAGTCGGGGTCAAGAGACCCAGTACTTC; cdr3_aa: CASSSSRGQETQYF
j_call: TRBJ1-6; d_call: NA; v_call: TRBV14; clone_size: NA; cdr3_nt: TGTGCCAGCAGCCAAGATCGGGGATTTTCACCCCTCCACTTT; cdr3_aa: CASSQDRGFSPLHF
j_call: TRBJ2-7; d_call: TRBD1; v_call: TRBV9; clone_size: NA; cdr3_nt: TGTGCCAGCAGCCCGTGGACAGGGGGCGAGCAGTACTTC; cdr3_aa: CASSPWTGGEQYF
j_call: TRBJ2-7; d_call: NA; v_call: TRBV19; clone_size: few; cdr3_nt: TGTGCCAGTAGTGTAACAGACAGTTACGAGCAGTACTTC; cdr3_aa: CASSVTDSYEQYF
j_call: TRBJ1-5; d_call: TRBD1; v_call: TRBV4-1; clone_size: NA; cdr3_nt: TGCGCCAGCAGCCCTTCAAACACAGGGGGCAATCAGCCCCAGCATTTT; cdr3_aa: CASSPSNTGGNQPQHF
j_call: TRBJ1-2; d_call: TRBD1; v_call: TRBV5-6; clone_size: NA; cdr3_nt: TGTGCCAGCAGCCGGCCGGGACAGGTTTTCAACTATGGCTACACCTTC; cdr3_aa: CASSRPGQVFNYGYTF
j_call: TRBJ1-2; d_call: TRBD1; v_call: TRBV9; clone_size: NA; cdr3_nt: TGTGCCAGCAGCGCTCCCCGGGACAGGGTTAACTATGGCTACACCTTC; cdr3_aa: CASSAPRDRVNYGYTF
j_call: TRBJ2-1; d_call: TRBD1; v_call: TRBV18; clone_size: NA; cdr3_nt: TGTGCCAGCTCACGCGACAGGGCGTCCTACAATGAGCAGTTCTTC; cdr3_aa: CASSRDRASYNEQFF
j_call: TRBJ2-7; d_call: NA; v_call: TRBV9; clone_size: once; cdr3_nt: TGTGCCAGCAGCACGACCGGGACACCTCTTTACGAGCAGTACTTC; cdr3_aa: CASSTTGTPLYEQYF
j_call: TRBJ2-7; d_call: TRBD2; v_call: TRBV5-1; clone_size: few; cdr3_nt: TGCGCCAGCAGCTGGGGAGGGAATAGCGACGAGCAGTACTTC; cdr3_aa: CASSWGGNSDEQYF
j_call: TRBJ2-7; d_call: TRBD2; v_call: TRBV4-3; clone_size: NA; cdr3_nt: TGCGCCAGCAGCGCGGGACTACCAAACTACGAGCAGTACTTC; cdr3_aa: CASSAGLPNYEQYF
j_call: TRBJ1-1; d_call: NA; v_call: TRBV7-8; clone_size: NA; cdr3_nt: TGTGCCAGCAGCTCGACCGGACAGCTCAGGCCCACTGAAGCTTTCTTT; cdr3_aa: CASSSTGQLRPTEAFF
j_call: TRBJ1-3; d_call: NA; v_call: TRBV24-1; clone_size: NA; cdr3_nt: TGTGCCACCAGAGACTCGACTGGAAACACCATATATTTT; cdr3_aa: CATRDSTGNTIYF
j_call: TRBJ2-1; d_call: NA; v_call: TRBV29-1; clone_size: NA; cdr3_nt: TGCAGCGTTCAGGGCGGGGTGAATGAGCAGTTCTTC; cdr3_aa: CSVQGGVNEQFF
j_call: TRBJ1-2; d_call: NA; v_call: TRBV4-2; clone_size: NA; cdr3_nt: TGTGCCAGCAGCCAAGAGGGGCTGGGGGGCTACACCTTC; cdr3_aa: CASSQEGLGGYTF
j_call: TRBJ1-4; d_call: TRBD1; v_call: TRBV9; clone_size: once; cdr3_nt: TGTGCCAGCAGCGCAACACAGGGGTTACTGGGTGAAAAACTGTTTTTT; cdr3_aa: CASSATQGLLGEKLFF
j_call: TRBJ2-7; d_call: NA; v_call: TRBV9; clone_size: NA; cdr3_nt: TGTGCCAGCAGCGTAGGGGGAAGACTAGTCCACGAGCAGTACTTC; cdr3_aa: CASSVGGRLVHEQYF
j_call: TRBJ2-2; d_call: NA; v_call: TRBV5-4; clone_size: NA; cdr3_nt: TGTGCCAGCAGCTCCGGGATCACCGGGGAGCTGTTTTTT; cdr3_aa: CASSSGITGELFF
j_call: TRBJ2-5; d_call: NA; v_call: TRBV4-2; clone_size: NA; cdr3_nt: TGTGCCAGCAGCCAAGAGGCACCCATTCGCGAGACCCAGTACTTC; cdr3_aa: CASSQEAPIRETQYF
j_call: TRBJ1-2; d_call: NA; v_call: TRBV5-8; clone_size: NA; cdr3_nt: TGTGCCAGCAGCTTAACCAGGAACTATGGCTACACCTTC; cdr3_aa: CASSLTRNYGYTF
j_call: TRBJ1-1; d_call: TRBD1; v_call: TRBV5-5; clone_size: NA; cdr3_nt: TGTGCCAGCAGCTTTACAGGGGCCTTGAACACTGAAGCTTTCTTT; cdr3_aa: CASSFTGALNTEAFF
j_call: TRBJ1-3; d_call: NA; v_call: TRBV7-2; clone_size: NA; cdr3_nt: TGTGCCAGCGGAAGGACAGCTGGAAACACCATATATTTT; cdr3_aa: CASGRTAGNTIYF
j_call: TRBJ1-6; d_call: TRBD1; v_call: TRBV5-4; clone_size: NA; cdr3_nt: TGTGCCAGCAGCTTGGCACAGGGGAGCAACTATAATTCACCCCTCCACTTT; cdr3_aa: CASSLAQGSNYNSPLHF